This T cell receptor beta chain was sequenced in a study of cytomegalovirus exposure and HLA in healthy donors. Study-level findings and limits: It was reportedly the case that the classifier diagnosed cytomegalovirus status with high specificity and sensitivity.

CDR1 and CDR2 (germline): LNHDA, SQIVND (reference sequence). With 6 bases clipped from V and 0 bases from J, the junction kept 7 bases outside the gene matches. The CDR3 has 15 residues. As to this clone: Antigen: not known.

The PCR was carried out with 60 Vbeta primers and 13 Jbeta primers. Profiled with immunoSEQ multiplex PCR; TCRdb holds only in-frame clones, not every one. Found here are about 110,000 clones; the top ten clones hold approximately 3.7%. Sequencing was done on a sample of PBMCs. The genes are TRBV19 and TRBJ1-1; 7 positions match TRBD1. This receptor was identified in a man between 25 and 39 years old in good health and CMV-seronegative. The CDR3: CASRPRQGMNTEAFF. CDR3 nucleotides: TGTGCCAGTAGGCCTCGACAGGGAATGAACACTGAAGCTTTCTTT.